One and the same sample provided the 11 T cell receptor beta chains below, sequenced in a study of blood T cell repertoires in COVID-19. Sequenced by immunoSEQ multiplex PCR; TCRdb stores in-frame clones only, minus some. The sample holds approximately 110,000 clones; more than 80% are singletons and the top ten take about 1.1%. What was sequenced was peripheral blood. The receptors come from a human donor in a cohort sampled during active COVID-19.

The CDR3 region is CASSLKGGLYGYTF. CDR3 nucleotide sequence: TGTGCCAGCAGCTTGAAAGGGGGTCTATATGGCTACACCTTC. The V gene is TRBV5-4, the J gene TRBJ1-2, with a weak D call TRBD1 (6 bases). V lost 1 base, J lost 5 bases, and 12 bases lay in between. Germline assignment: CDR1 SGHNT and CDR2 YYREEE (reference sequence). CDR3 size: 14 residues.

J is TRBJ2-5 and V is TRBV27; 9 bases are a match to TRBD1. The CDR3 is made up of 16 amino acids. CDR1 MNHEY and CDR2 SMNVEV come from the germline V gene (reference sequence). J gave up 6 bases and V 5 bases, and 13 bases lay outside the gene matches. The CDR3 sequence: CASSQWGQGIGKTQYF. CDR3 DNA: TGTGCCAGCAGTCAATGGGGACAGGGTATTGGTAAGACCCAGTACTTC.

This chain joins TRBV5-6 and TRBJ2-2; D unclear. CDR3 length: 12 amino acids. Germline-derived CDR1 and CDR2 are SGHDT and YYEEEE. Trimming took 1 base from V and 6 from J, leaving 4 bases between them. The CDR3 protein is CASSLLAGELFF. The CDR3 DNA reads as TGTGCCAGCAGCTTGCTCGCCGGGGAGCTGTTTTTT.

This clone has just one count. The rearrangement uses TRBV6-5 and TRBJ1-1, with 8 bases identical to TRBD1. From germline, CDR1 is MNHEY and CDR2 SVGAGI. The J segment lost 6 bases and the V segment lost 7 bases, leaving 10 bases of the junction unmatched. The CDR3 sequence is 14 residues long. The CDR3 DNA follows: TGTGCCAGCACCGCGGACAGGGAATGGGCTGAAGCTTTCTTT. Translating it yields CASTADREWAEAFF.

V is TRBV2 and J is TRBJ2-5; D gene unclear. Trimming left V 4 bases short and J 9 bases short, with 12 bases between. Germline V gene lookup returns CDR1 SNHLY and CDR2 FYNNEI. There are 12 residues in the CDR3. The CDR3 region is CASSGRYYAQYF. In DNA, the CDR3 is TGTGCCAGCAGTGGTCGGTATTACGCCCAGTACTTC.

This chain uses TRBV25-1 with TRBJ1-2, with 9 bases that match TRBD1. The CDR3 has 16 amino acids. CDR1 and CDR2 (germline): MGHDK, SYGVNS. Trimming cost V 0 bases and J 2 bases; bases outside gene matches: 4. The CDR3 loop is CASSEYGTGTNYGYTF. CDR3 bases: TGTGCCAGCAGTGAATATGGGACAGGGACGAACTATGGCTACACCTTC.

DNA of the CDR3: TGTGCCAGCAGCTCCAGGGTAAATGAAAAACTGTTTTTT. This sequence encodes CASSSRVNEKLFF. The rearrangement uses TRBV5-6 and TRBJ1-4, with a possible D match to TRBD1 (5 bases). The CDR3 consists of 13 residues. Per germline, CDR1 SGHDT and CDR2 YYEEEE. Trimming shortened V by 3 bases and J by 5 bases, and 8 bases separated the two germline ends.

The V and J genes are TRBV9 and TRBJ1-3; tentative D call: TRBD1 (5 bases). The V gene's germline CDR1 is SGDLS and CDR2 YYNGEE. This CDR3 region has 15 residues. Trimming removed 0 bases from V and 7 bases from J, with 14 bases in between. The CDR3, as DNA: TGTGCCAGCAGCGTAGGTGGCAGGGAGGGGAACACCATATATTTT. Translating gives CASSVGGREGNTIYF.

The CDR3 loop reads CASSLVGPGVRRGYTF. CDR3 nucleotide sequence: TGTGCCAGCAGCTTAGTAGGCCCAGGGGTCCGGAGAGGCTACACCTTC. This chain uses TRBV11-2 with TRBJ1-2, with D possibly matching TRBD1 (6 bases). The ends were cut back, 1 base at V and 8 bases at J, with 20 bases in the middle. The germline gives CDR1 SGHAT, CDR2 FQNNGV. The CDR3 covers 16 residues.

The V and J genes are TRBV18 and TRBJ1-5, with 7 positions matching TRBD1. This CDR3 spans 15 amino acids. With V trimmed by 5 bases and J by 2 bases, 6 bases remained unmatched. Germline V CDR1 and CDR2: KGHSH, LQKENI. The CDR3 DNA follows: TGTGCCAGCTCATTATCAGGGGGAGGCAATCAGCCCCAGCATTTT. It encodes CASSLSGGGNQPQHF.

CDR3: CSASGQGTNWGNTEAFF. The DNA of the CDR3 is TGCAGTGCTAGTGGACAGGGGACCAACTGGGGCAACACTGAAGCTTTCTTT. The genes are TRBV20-1 and TRBJ1-1; 9 bases are shared with TRBD1. Germline CDR1 reads DFQATT; CDR2 reads SNEGSKA (reference sequence). With 3 bases clipped from V and 2 bases from J, the junction kept 13 bases outside the gene matches. This CDR3 is built from 17 residues.